Each of the 6 T cell receptor beta chains below was sequenced from the same sample in a study of beta chain features in type 1 diabetes. Antigen specificity for these receptors is unknown. Sequenced material consisted of expressed TCRB transcripts (all of the isolated RNA was reverse transcribed). Libraries were prepared by immunoSEQ multiplex PCR; TCRdb keeps only in-frame clonotypes and omits some of them. Among 250,000 to 350,000 clones, roughly an eighth were seen once, and the ten largest hold 0.017%. General study results and limits: Among all four CD4+ subsets, Type 1 diabetes patients had TCRB CDR3s that were moderately but significantly shorter.

The sequenced sample consisted of naive CD4+ T cells from blood. The receptors stem from a man aged 25-45 years with type 1 diabetes.

The genes are TRBV28 and TRBJ1-5, with TRBD1 matching 7 bases. CDR3 size: 16 residues. V was clipped by 5 bases and J by 4 bases; unmatched bases: 11. From germline, CDR1 is MDHEN and CDR2 SYDVKM. The CDR3 nucleotides are TGTGCCAGCAGTATCGCCGGGACAGCTACGAATCAGCCCCAGCATTTT. Amino acid sequence: CASSIAGTATNQPQHF.

The table lists this clone with a few counts. The rearrangement links TRBV19 to TRBJ2-5; TRBD2 agrees at 11 bases. Germline V gene sequence: CDR1 LNHDA, CDR2 SQIVND (reference sequence). The V segment lost 6 bases and the J segment 3 bases; nucleotides outside the gene matches: 0. CDR3 length: 13 residues. The CDR3: CASRLAGEETQYF. CDR3 DNA: TGTGCCAGTAGACTAGCGGGAGAAGAGACCCAGTACTTC.

J is TRBJ2-7 and V is TRBV5-6; D perhaps matches TRBD2 (7 bases). CDR1 and CDR2 (germline): SGHDT, YYEEEE. This CDR3 has 18 amino acids. Trimming pared 1 base from V and 2 bases from J, leaving 22 bases between. The CDR3 bases are TGTGCCAGCAGCTTGTCAGGGGCCGCAGGTCTAGCGGCCTACGAGCAGTACTTC. Encoded protein: CASSLSGAAGLAAYEQYF.

In its sample, this clone was seen a few times. This chain uses TRBV5-4 with TRBJ2-6; TRBD1 matches at 8 bases. V lost 4 bases, J lost 1 base, and 1 base stayed unmatched. Germline assignment: CDR1 SGHNT and CDR2 YYREEE (reference sequence). The CDR3 totals 15 residues. CDR3 bases: TGTGCCAGCAGCCGGACAGGGTCTGGGGCCAACGTCCTGACTTTC. As protein: CASSRTGSGANVLTF.

This clone has only a few counts. Other DNA sequences in this sample translate to the same CDR3. The chain joins TRBV30 to TRBJ1-5; no firm D call. The CDR3 is 13 amino acids. V dropped 0 bases and J dropped 3 bases, with 6 bases sitting between them. CDR1 is GTSNPN and CDR2 is SVGIG in the germline V gene (reference sequence). CDR3 sequence reads: CAWSVRDNQPQHF. As DNA, the CDR3 is TGTGCCTGGAGTGTACGGGACAATCAGCCCCAGCATTTT.

The rearrangement uses TRBV7-2 and TRBJ2-3; D call uncertain. The CDR3 covers 14 residues. The V and J ends lost 3 bases and 1 base respectively, with 8 bases between them. From germline, CDR1 is SGHTA and CDR2 FQGNSA. The DNA of the CDR3 is TGTGCCAGCAGCTTCCACCGGGGCACAGATACGCAGTATTTT. Protein: CASSFHRGTDTQYF.